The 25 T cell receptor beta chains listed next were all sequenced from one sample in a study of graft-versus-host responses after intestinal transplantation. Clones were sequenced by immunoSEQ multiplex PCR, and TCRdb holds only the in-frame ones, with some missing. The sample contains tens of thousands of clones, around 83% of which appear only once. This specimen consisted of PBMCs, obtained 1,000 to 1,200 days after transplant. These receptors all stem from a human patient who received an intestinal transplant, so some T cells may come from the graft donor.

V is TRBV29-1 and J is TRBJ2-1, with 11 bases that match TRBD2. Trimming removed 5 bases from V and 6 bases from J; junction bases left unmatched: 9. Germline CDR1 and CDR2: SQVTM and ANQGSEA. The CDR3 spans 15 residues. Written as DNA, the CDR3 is TGCAGCGTTCCTTTGGGACTAGCGGTCTTCAATGAGCAGTTCTTC. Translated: CSVPLGLAVFNEQFF.

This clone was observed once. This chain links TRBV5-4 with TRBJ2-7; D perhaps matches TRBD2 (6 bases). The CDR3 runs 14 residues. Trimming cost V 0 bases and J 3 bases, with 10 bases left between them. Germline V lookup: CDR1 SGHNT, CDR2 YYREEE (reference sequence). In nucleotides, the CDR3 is TGTGCCAGCAGCTTGGTAGCGGACGACTACGAGCAGTACTTC. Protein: CASSLVADDYEQYF.

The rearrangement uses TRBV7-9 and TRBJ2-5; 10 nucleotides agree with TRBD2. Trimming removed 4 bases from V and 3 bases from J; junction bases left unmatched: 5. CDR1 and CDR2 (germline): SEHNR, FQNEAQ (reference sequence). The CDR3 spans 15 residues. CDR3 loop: CASSSGLADKETQYF. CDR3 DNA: TGTGCCAGCAGCTCAGGACTAGCGGACAAAGAGACCCAGTACTTC.

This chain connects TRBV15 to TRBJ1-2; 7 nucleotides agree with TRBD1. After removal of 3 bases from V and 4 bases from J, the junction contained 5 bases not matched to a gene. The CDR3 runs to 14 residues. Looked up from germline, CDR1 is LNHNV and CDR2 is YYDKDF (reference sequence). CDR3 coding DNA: TGTGCCACCAGCAGGGAGTCAGGGGGCTATGGCTACACCTTC. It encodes CATSRESGGYGYTF.

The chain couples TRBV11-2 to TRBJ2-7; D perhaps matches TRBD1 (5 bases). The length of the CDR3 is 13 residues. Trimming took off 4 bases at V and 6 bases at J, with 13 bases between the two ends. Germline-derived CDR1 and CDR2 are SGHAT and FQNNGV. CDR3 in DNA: TGTGCCAGCAGCTCCTCAGGGTCCGGCGAGCAGTACTTC. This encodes CASSSSGSGEQYF. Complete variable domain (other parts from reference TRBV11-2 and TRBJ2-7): EAGVAQSPRYKIIEKRQSVAFWCNPISGHATLYWYQQILGQGPKLLIQFQNNGVVDDSQLPKDRFSAERLKGVDSTLKIQPAKLEDSAVYLCASSSSGSGEQYFGPGTRLTVT.

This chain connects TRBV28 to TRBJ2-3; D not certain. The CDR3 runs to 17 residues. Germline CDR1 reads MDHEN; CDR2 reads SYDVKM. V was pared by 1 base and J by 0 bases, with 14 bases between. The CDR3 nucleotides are TGTGCCAGCAGTTTATCGGAGCGTTCACCTAGCACAGATACGCAGTATTTT. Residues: CASSLSERSPSTDTQYF.

The CDR3 here is CASSLEQGIYNTEAFF. Written as DNA, the CDR3 is TGTGCCAGCAGCTTGGAACAGGGGATTTATAACACTGAAGCTTTCTTT. This sequence joins TRBV5-6 and TRBJ1-1; 7 bases fit TRBD1. V was clipped by 0 bases and J by 2 bases; unmatched bases: 7. This CDR3 region has 16 residues. CDR1 and CDR2 (germline): SGHDT, YYEEEE. The full variable domain, with the rest looked up from reference TRBV5-6 and TRBJ1-1, is DAGVTQSPTHLIKTRGQQVTLRCSPKSGHDTVSWYQQALGQGPQFIFQYYEEEERQRGNFPDRFSGHQFPNYSSELNVNALLLGDSALYLCASSLEQGIYNTEAFFGQGTRLTVV.

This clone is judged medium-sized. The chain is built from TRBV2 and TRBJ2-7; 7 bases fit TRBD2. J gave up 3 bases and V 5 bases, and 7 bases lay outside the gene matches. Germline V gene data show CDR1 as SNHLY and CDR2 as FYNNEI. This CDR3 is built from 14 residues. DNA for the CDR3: TGTGCCAGCAGTTCTAGCGGACTAAGCTACGAGCAGTACTTC. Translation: CASSSSGLSYEQYF.

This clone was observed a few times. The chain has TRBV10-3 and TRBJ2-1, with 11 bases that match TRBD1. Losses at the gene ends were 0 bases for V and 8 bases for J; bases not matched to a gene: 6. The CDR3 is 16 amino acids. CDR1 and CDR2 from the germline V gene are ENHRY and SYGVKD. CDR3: CAISESPGQGDDEQFF. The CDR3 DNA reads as TGTGCCATCAGTGAGTCCCCGGGACAGGGGGACGATGAGCAGTTCTTC.

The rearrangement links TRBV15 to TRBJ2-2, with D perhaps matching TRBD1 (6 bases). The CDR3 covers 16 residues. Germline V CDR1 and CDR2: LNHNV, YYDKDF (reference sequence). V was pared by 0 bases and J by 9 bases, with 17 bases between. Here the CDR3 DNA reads TGTGCCACCAGCAGAGATTTGGCAGGGGAGAAGTGGGAGCTGTTTTTT. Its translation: CATSRDLAGEKWELFF. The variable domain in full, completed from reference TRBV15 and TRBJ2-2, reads DAMVIQNPRYQVTQFGKPVTLSCSQTLNHNVMYWYQQKSSQAPKLLFHYYDKDFNNEADTPDNFQSRRPNTSFCFLDIRSPGLGDTAMYLCATSRDLAGEKWELFFGEGSRLTVL.

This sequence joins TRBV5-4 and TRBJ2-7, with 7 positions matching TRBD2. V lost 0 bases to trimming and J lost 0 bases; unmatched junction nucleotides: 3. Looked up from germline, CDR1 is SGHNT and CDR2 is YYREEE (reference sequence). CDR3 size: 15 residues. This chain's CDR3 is CASSLVSGNSYEQYF. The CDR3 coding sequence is TGTGCCAGCAGCTTGGTGAGCGGGAACTCCTACGAGCAGTACTTC. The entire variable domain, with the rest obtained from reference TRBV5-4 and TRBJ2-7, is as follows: ETGVTQSPTHLIKTRGQQVTLRCSSQSGHNTVSWYQQALGQGPQFIFQYYREEENGRGNFPPRFSGLQFPNYSSELNVNALELDDSALYLCASSLVSGNSYEQYFGPGTRLTVT.

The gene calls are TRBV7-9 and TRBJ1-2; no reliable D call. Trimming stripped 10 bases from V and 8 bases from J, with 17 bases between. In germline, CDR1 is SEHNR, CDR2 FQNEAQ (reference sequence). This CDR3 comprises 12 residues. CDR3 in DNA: TGTGCCACCACCTGGGGAGCGGGGGGCTACACCTTC. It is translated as CATTWGAGGYTF.

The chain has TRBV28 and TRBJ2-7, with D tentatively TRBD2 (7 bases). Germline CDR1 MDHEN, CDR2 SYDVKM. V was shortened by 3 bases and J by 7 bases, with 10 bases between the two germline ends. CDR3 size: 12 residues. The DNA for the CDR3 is TGTGCCAGCAGTTTGGGGGGGCGGGAGCAGTACTTC. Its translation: CASSLGGREQYF.

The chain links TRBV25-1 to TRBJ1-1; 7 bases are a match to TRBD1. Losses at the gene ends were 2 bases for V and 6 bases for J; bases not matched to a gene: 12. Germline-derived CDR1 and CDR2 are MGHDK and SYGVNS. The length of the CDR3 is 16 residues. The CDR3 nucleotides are TGTGCCAGCAGTGAAGATGGTACAGGGGCGCGCGCTGAAGCTTTCTTT. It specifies CASSEDGTGARAEAFF.

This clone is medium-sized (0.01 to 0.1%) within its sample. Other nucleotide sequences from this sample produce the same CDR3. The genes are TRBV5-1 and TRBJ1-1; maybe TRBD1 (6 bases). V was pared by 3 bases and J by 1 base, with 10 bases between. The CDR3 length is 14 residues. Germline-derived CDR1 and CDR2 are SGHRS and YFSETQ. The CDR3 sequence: CASSSGQPNTEAFF. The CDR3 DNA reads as TGCGCCAGCAGCTCTGGACAGCCGAACACTGAAGCTTTCTTT.

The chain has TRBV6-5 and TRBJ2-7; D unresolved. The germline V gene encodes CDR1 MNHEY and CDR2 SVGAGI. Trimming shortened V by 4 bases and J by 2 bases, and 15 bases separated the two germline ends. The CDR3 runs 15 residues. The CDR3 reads CASSWAAEQTYEQYF. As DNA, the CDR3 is TGTGCCAGCAGTTGGGCCGCGGAACAGACCTACGAGCAGTACTTC.

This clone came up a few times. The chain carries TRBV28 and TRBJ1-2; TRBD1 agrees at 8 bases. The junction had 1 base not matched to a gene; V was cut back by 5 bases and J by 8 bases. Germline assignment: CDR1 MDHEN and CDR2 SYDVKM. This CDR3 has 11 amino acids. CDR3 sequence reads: CASSRTGGYTF. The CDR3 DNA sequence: TGTGCCAGCAGTCGGACAGGGGGCTACACCTTC.

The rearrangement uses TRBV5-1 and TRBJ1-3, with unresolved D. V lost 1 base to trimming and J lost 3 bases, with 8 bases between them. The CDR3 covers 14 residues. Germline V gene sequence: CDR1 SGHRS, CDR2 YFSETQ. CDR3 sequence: CASSLTNSGNTIYF. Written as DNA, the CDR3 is TGCGCCAGCAGCTTGACTAACAGTGGAAACACCATATATTTT.

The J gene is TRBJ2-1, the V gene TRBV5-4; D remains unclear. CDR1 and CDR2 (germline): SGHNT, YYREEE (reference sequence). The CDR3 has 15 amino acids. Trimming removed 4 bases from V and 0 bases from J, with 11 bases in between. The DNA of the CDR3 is TGTGCCAGCAGCCCCACCTCCGGCTCCTACAATGAGCAGTTCTTC. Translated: CASSPTSGSYNEQFF.

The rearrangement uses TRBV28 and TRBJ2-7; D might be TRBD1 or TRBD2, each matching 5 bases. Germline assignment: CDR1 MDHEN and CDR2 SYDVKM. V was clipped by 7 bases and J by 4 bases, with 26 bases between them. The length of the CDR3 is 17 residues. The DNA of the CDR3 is TGTGCCAGCAACTCACCCGGACAAGGGCGAGGGAGATACGAGCAGTACTTC. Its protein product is CASNSPGQGRGRYEQYF.

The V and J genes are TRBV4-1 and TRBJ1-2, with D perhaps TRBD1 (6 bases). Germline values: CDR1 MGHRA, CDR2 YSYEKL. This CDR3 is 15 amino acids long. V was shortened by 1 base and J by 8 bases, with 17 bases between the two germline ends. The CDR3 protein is CASSQGSDRGLGYTF. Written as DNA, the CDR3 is TGCGCCAGCAGCCAAGGGTCGGACAGAGGGCTAGGCTACACCTTC.

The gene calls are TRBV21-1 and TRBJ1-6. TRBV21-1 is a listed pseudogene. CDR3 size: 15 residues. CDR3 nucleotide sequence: TGTGCCAGCAGCAAACAGGAAAAGGAGGATTCACCCCTCCACTTT. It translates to CASSKQEKEDSPLHF.

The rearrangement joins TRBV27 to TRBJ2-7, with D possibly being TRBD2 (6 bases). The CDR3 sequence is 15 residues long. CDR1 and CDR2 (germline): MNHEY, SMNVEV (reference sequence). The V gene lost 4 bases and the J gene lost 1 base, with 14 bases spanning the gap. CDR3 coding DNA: TGTGCCAGCAGTTGGGTAGGGAGGAGGTCCTACGAGCAGTACTTC. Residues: CASSWVGRRSYEQYF.

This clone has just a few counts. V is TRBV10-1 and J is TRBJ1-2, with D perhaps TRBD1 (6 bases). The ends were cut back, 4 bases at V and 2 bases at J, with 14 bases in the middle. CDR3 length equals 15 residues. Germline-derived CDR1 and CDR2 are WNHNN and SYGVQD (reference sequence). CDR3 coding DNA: TGCGCCAGCAGTGTTACAGGGAGGGGAAACTATGGCTACACCTTC. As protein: CASSVTGRGNYGYTF.

The CDR3 sequence: CAWSPGLAGFEQYF. CDR3 coding DNA: TGTGCCTGGTCCCCGGGACTAGCGGGGTTCGAGCAGTACTTC. V gene TRBV30 combines with J gene TRBJ2-7; TRBD2 aligns across 13 bases. From germline, CDR1 is GTSNPN and CDR2 SVGIG (reference sequence). CDR3 length: 14 residues. J gave up 6 bases and V 5 bases, and 7 bases lay outside the gene matches.